This passage covers 28 T cell receptor beta chains from one sample sequenced in a study of blood T cell repertoires in COVID-19. Clones were sequenced by immunoSEQ multiplex PCR, and TCRdb holds only the in-frame ones, with some missing. The table lists 250,000 to 350,000 clones, under 95% of them singletons. Specimen: PBMCs or T cells enriched from blood (not recorded which). The receptors were sampled from a man between 60 and 70 years old who had recovered from COVID-19.

V and J are TRBV12-5 and TRBJ2-3, with 13 bases aligning to TRBD2. The trim removed 5 bases at V and 6 bases at J, leaving 11 bases unmatched. The CDR3 loop spans 17 amino acids. Germline CDR1 and CDR2: LGHNT and FRNRAP. In nucleotides, the CDR3 is TGTGCTAGTGGTCTGCCCGGGACTAGCGGGGTTGATGATACGCAGTATTTT. Protein sequence: CASGLPGTSGVDDTQYF.

This clone was counted at least ten times. The chain joins TRBV6-5 to TRBJ1-1, with D tentatively TRBD1 (5 bases). V lost 5 bases and J 6 bases, leaving 10 bases between the germline ends. CDR1 is MNHEY, CDR2 SVGAGI, per germline. The CDR3 contains 12 residues. The CDR3 DNA is TGTGCCAGCAGTACCCTAGGGGCTGAAGCTTTCTTT. Amino acid sequence: CASSTLGAEAFF.

V usage is TRBV6-5 and J usage is TRBJ2-2; TRBD1 matches 7 bases. V lost 6 bases and J lost 5; bases outside the gene matches: 3. The CDR3 loop spans 13 amino acids. Germline lookup yields CDR1 MNHEY and CDR2 SVGAGI. The CDR3 nucleotides are TGTGCCAGCAGGACAGGGACAACCGGGGAGCTGTTTTTT. Amino acid sequence: CASRTGTTGELFF.

V usage is TRBV27 and J usage is TRBJ2-1, with a possible D match to TRBD2 (7 bases). V shed 8 bases and J shed 6 bases, with 17 bases lying between them. Per the germline V gene, CDR1 is MNHEY and CDR2 is SMNVEV (reference sequence). The CDR3 consists of 14 residues. The CDR3 loop is CASARRGGGNEQFF. CDR3 coding DNA: TGTGCCAGCGCCCGCCGGGGAGGGGGCAATGAGCAGTTCTTC.

This chain joins TRBV5-1 and TRBJ1-1, with D maybe TRBD1 (5 bases). The CDR3 runs to 14 residues. Germline V gene sequence: CDR1 SGHRS, CDR2 YFSETQ. V lost 5 bases and J 5 bases, leaving 16 bases between the germline ends. The CDR3 loop reads CASSGGGERTEAFF. In nucleotides, the CDR3 is TGCGCCAGCAGTGGCGGGGGGGAAAGGACTGAAGCTTTCTTT.

V usage is TRBV28 and J usage is TRBJ1-6; 12 bases match TRBD1. Trimming took 6 bases from V and 4 from J; bases not matched to a gene: 10. This CDR3 has 18 residues. Germline CDR1 is MDHEN and CDR2 is SYDVKM. The CDR3 loop is CASRPGDRGRQYNSPLHF. CDR3 nucleotide sequence: TGTGCCAGCAGGCCCGGGGACAGGGGGCGACAATATAATTCACCCCTCCACTTT.

The genes are TRBV27 and TRBJ1-2; D perhaps matches TRBD1 (6 bases). Trimming took 6 bases from V and 4 from J, leaving 15 bases between them. Germline V gene sequence: CDR1 MNHEY, CDR2 SMNVEV (reference sequence). This CDR3 spans 14 amino acids. This chain's CDR3 is CASRKPGTFYGYTF. In nucleotides, the CDR3 is TGTGCCAGCAGGAAACCCGGGACATTCTATGGCTACACCTTC.

This chain links TRBV5-4 with TRBJ1-3; 9 positions match TRBD1. Germline V gives CDR1 SGHNT, CDR2 YYREEE (reference sequence). The CDR3 is made up of 16 amino acids. The V and J ends lost 3 bases and 2 bases, in that order; junction bases with no gene match: 6. DNA of the CDR3: TGTGCCAGCAGCTCCGGGACAGGGACGCCTGGAAACACCATATATTTT. It codes for CASSSGTGTPGNTIYF.

The chain uses TRBV5-1 and TRBJ1-2; possibly TRBD1 for D (6 bases). From germline, CDR1 is SGHRS and CDR2 YFSETQ. The CDR3 runs 13 residues. V lost 4 bases and J 7 bases, leaving 14 bases between the germline ends. CDR3 DNA: TGCGCCAGCAGCCTGGGTGGGGGCCGTGGCTACACCTTC. Translated: CASSLGGGRGYTF.

The chain is built from TRBV11-2 and TRBJ2-7; 7 bases align to TRBD1. Germline V gene data show CDR1 as SGHAT and CDR2 as FQNNGV. Trimming cost V 1 base and J 3 bases; bases outside gene matches: 6. This CDR3 is built from 15 residues. The DNA for the CDR3 is TGTGCCAGCAGCTTAGGGGGACAGCGCTACTACGAGCAGTACTTC. Protein product: CASSLGGQRYYEQYF.

The genes are TRBV6-4 and TRBJ2-1; TRBD2 might be the D (5 bases). This CDR3 is built from 15 residues. Germline-derived CDR1 and CDR2 are MRHNA and SNTAGT. The V and J ends lost 3 bases and 4 bases respectively, with 13 bases between them. The DNA for the CDR3 is TGTGCCAGCAGTGATGCGGAGGCCCCTTACAATGAGCAGTTCTTC. It is translated as CASSDAEAPYNEQFF.

This chain links TRBV29-1 with TRBJ2-7; unclear D gene. The CDR3 contains 14 residues. Trimming took off 6 bases at V and 0 bases at J, with 15 bases between the two ends. Germline V gives CDR1 SQVTM, CDR2 ANQGSEA. The CDR3 nucleotides read TGCAGCGTGGTAGACTCCCCCGGCTCCTACGAGCAGTACTTC. Encoded protein: CSVVDSPGSYEQYF.

V and J are TRBV5-8 and TRBJ2-1, with D possibly TRBD2 on 9 matching bases. Trimming pared 4 bases from V and 7 bases from J, leaving 21 bases between. Germline V gene lookup returns CDR1 SGHTS and CDR2 YDEGEE. This CDR3 region has 16 residues. The CDR3 DNA is TGTGCCAGCAGCCGCGGGGGGGGGACAGGAGATAATGAGCAGTTCTTC. Translation gives CASSRGGGTGDNEQFF.

This clone appeared a few times. This chain connects TRBV3-1 (or the pseudogene TRBV3-2) to TRBJ1-2; D call uncertain. The CDR3 has 14 residues. In germline, CDR1 is LGHDT, CDR2 YNNKEL (reference sequence). Trimming took 1 base from V and 8 from J, leaving 14 bases between them. CDR3 nucleotides: TGTGCCAGCAGCCAAGGAAACGCCGGGTTGGGCTACACCTTC. It specifies CASSQGNAGLGYTF.

The chain has TRBV9 and TRBJ1-2, with TRBD1 matching 7 bases. Germline V gene data show CDR1 as SGDLS and CDR2 as YYNGEE. The CDR3 has 14 amino acids. V lost 3 bases, J lost 4 bases, and 6 bases stayed unmatched. CDR3 bases: TGTGCCAGCAGCGGTCAGGGGGTTAGCTATGGCTACACCTTC. The encoded protein is CASSGQGVSYGYTF.

This sequence joins TRBV18 and TRBJ2-2, with a weak D call TRBD2 (6 bases). Germline V lookup: CDR1 KGHSH, CDR2 LQKENI. Trimming took 6 bases from V and 6 from J, leaving 17 bases between them. The CDR3 has 15 residues. The CDR3 bases are TGTGCCAGCTCCGAGGGAGCAGGGAGGCCCGGGGAGCTGTTTTTT. Protein sequence: CASSEGAGRPGELFF.

The chain employs TRBV19 and TRBJ1-2; 9 bases are shared with TRBD1. V was pared by 6 bases and J by 4 bases, with 3 bases of the junction left unmatched. This CDR3 region has 13 residues. Germline assignment: CDR1 LNHDA and CDR2 SQIVND (reference sequence). CDR3 amino acids: CASRGQGGYGYTF. CDR3 nucleotide sequence: TGTGCCAGTAGGGGACAGGGAGGCTATGGCTACACCTTC.

This clone has only a few counts. V and J are TRBV3-1 (or the pseudogene TRBV3-2) and TRBJ2-1, with TRBD2 matching over 7 bases. Germline CDR1 LGHDT, CDR2 YNNKEL (reference sequence). The CDR3 contains 15 residues. V lost 4 bases and J lost 5; bases outside the gene matches: 8. The CDR3 sequence: CASSPGESGNNEQFF. CDR3 nucleotide sequence: TGTGCCAGCAGCCCCGGGGAAAGCGGGAACAATGAGCAGTTCTTC.

The chain links TRBV19 to TRBJ1-2; TRBD1 matches at 9 bases. The CDR3 runs 18 residues. With V trimmed by 4 bases and J by 4 bases, 16 bases remained unmatched. Germline loops: CDR1 LNHDA, CDR2 SQIVND (reference sequence). The CDR3 DNA follows: TGTGCCAGTAGTACTACCGGGACAGGGCTTGTCGGTGTCTATGGCTACACCTTC. This gives the protein CASSTTGTGLVGVYGYTF.

V gene TRBV21-1 combines with J gene TRBJ2-7; the table's TRBD2 call for D was not verified on the DNA. TRBV21-1 is a known pseudogene. This CDR3 contains 16 residues. Written as DNA, the CDR3 is TGTGCCAGCAGCGTCCAAACAAACGGGGGATCCTACGAGCAGTACTTC. Translating gives CASSVQTNGGSYEQYF.

J is TRBJ1-2 and V is TRBV7-9, with a possible D match to TRBD1 (6 bases). There are 13 residues in the CDR3. Germline values: CDR1 SEHNR, CDR2 FQNEAQ (reference sequence). Deletions cut 5 bases from V and 4 bases from J, with 11 bases between. The CDR3 spells CASSHETGYGYTF. The DNA of the CDR3 is TGTGCCAGCAGCCACGAGACAGGCTATGGCTACACCTTC.

J is TRBJ1-3 and V is TRBV11-2; D possibly corresponds to TRBD1 (6 bases). The CDR3 loop spans 17 amino acids. V lost 0 bases and J lost 0, with 12 bases in between. Germline-derived CDR1 and CDR2 are SGHAT and FQNNGV. In DNA form, the CDR3 reads TGTGCCAGCAGCTTAGAGGGTGGGACACTCTCTGGAAACACCATATATTTT. This gives the protein CASSLEGGTLSGNTIYF.

This clone occurred once. This rearrangement joins TRBV4-1 to TRBJ2-1; D gene ambiguous. Trimming took 1 base from V and 8 from J, leaving 9 bases between them. Germline loops: CDR1 MGHRA, CDR2 YSYEKL. The CDR3 sequence is 13 residues long. In DNA, the CDR3 is TGCGCCAGCAGCCAAGGTCGGAGTTATGAGCAGTTCTTC. It is translated as CASSQGRSYEQFF.

The genes are TRBV5-1 and TRBJ2-3; D unresolved. CDR1 is SGHRS and CDR2 is YFSETQ in the germline V gene. Trimming took off 2 bases at V and 14 bases at J, with 15 bases between the two ends. The CDR3 is 12 amino acids. CDR3 sequence (DNA): TGCGCCAGCAGCTTTACCTCCACGGGTGGGTATTTT. Translated: CASSFTSTGGYF.

This rearrangement joins TRBV24-1 to TRBJ1-2; 7 bases match TRBD1. The CDR3 spans 15 residues. From germline, CDR1 is KGHDR and CDR2 SFDVKD. V shed 4 bases, J shed 0 bases, and the junction held 4 bases outside the gene matches. The CDR3 nucleotides read TGTGCCACCAGTGAGGCGGGACAGTCTAACTATGGCTACACCTTC. Its protein product is CATSEAGQSNYGYTF.

The V call is TRBV18, the J call TRBJ2-2; no clear D gene. V dropped 2 bases and J dropped 0 bases, with 7 bases sitting between them. Looked up from germline, CDR1 is KGHSH and CDR2 is LQKENI. This CDR3 is 15 amino acids long. Here the CDR3 reads CASSPEVPNTGELFF. The CDR3 DNA is TGTGCCAGCTCACCAGAGGTTCCGAACACCGGGGAGCTGTTTTTT.

This clone showed up just once. An end of the junction does not agree with germline; a read error may underlie this. The chain recombines TRBV6-2 or TRBV6-3 with TRBJ2-2; D is possibly TRBD2 (5 bases). The CDR3 totals 17 residues. CDR1 and CDR2 from the germline V gene are MNHEY and SVGEGT. This CDR3 reads CASSPRGDGSKTGELFF. As DNA, the CDR3 is TGTGCCAGCAGCCCTCGGGGAGACGGGTCGAAAACCGGGGAGCTGTTTTTT.

This clone occurred once. This rearrangement joins TRBV6-2 or TRBV6-3 to TRBJ2-7; 7 positions agree with TRBD2. The CDR3 spans 13 residues. The trim removed 5 bases at V and 3 bases at J, leaving 4 bases unmatched. CDR1 is MNHEY, CDR2 SVGEGT, per germline. The CDR3 region is CASSPGDYYEQYF. As DNA, the CDR3 is TGTGCCAGCAGTCCGGGGGACTACTACGAGCAGTACTTC.